This T cell receptor beta chain was recovered during a study of blood T cell repertoires in COVID-19. About the research overall: Whether acute or convalescent, the COVID-19 samples came from the United States, Italy and Spain. In each case, the material was cDNA or gDNA derived from T cells, B-cell-depleted T cells, or PBMCs.

Per the germline V gene, CDR1 is LGHDT and CDR2 is YNNKEL (reference sequence). The CDR3 totals 11 residues. Trimming cost V 8 bases and J 4 bases, with 9 bases left between them. As processed by the authors: Scientists estimated how many nucleated cells there were by amplifying reference gene primers. TCRdb's table, derived via immunoSEQ multiplex PCR, lists solely in-frame clones and lacks some. V and J calls and clone size are given by that table; D and trimming were obtained from the DNA. The data show about 52,000 clones, around 86% seen once. Sequenced: peripheral blood. This sequence joins TRBV3-1 (or the pseudogene TRBV3-2) and TRBJ2-7; the D gene is possibly TRBD2 (6 bases). The TCR originated in a woman over 75 with acute or convalescent COVID-19. CDR3 bases: TGTGCCAGCGGGGACTGGTACGAGCAGTACTTC. Its protein product is CASGDWYEQYF.